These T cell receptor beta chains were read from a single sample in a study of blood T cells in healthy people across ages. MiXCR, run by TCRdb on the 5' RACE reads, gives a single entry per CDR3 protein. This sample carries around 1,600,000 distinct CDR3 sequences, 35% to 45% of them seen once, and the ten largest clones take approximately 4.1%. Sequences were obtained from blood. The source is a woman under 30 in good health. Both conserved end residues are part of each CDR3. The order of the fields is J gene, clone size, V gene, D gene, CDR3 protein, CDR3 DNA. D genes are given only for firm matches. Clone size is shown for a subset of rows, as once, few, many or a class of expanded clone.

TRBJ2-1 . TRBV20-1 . CSASSGTEGNEQFF TGCAGTGCTAGTTCAGGGACCGAAGGCAATGAGCAGTTCTTC
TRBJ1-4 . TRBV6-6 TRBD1 CASSWARTGTDNEKLFF TGTGCCAGCAGTTGGGCGCGCACCGGGACAGACAATGAAAAACTGTTTTTT
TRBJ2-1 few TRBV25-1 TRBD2 CASSGRGVAGYNEQFF TGTGCCAGCAGTGGGAGGGGGGTAGCGGGATACAATGAGCAGTTCTTC
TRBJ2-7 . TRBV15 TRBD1 CATSRVIQGSEQYF TGTGCCACCAGCAGAGTGATACAGGGGAGCGAGCAGTACTTC
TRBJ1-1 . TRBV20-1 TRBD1 CSARGGVLQGAEAFF TGCAGTGCTAGAGGGGGGGTGTTACAGGGGGCTGAAGCTTTCTTT
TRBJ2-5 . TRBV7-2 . CASSQNQGYQETQYF TGTGCCAGCAGCCAAAACCAGGGTTACCAAGAGACCCAGTACTTC
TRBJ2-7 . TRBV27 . CASSFGRPPWSSYEQYF TGTGCCAGCAGTTTTGGAAGGCCCCCCTGGAGCTCCTACGAGCAGTACTTC
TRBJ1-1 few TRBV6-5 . CASSIVSGDTEAFF TGTGCCAGCAGTATAGTGAGTGGGGACACTGAAGCTTTCTTT
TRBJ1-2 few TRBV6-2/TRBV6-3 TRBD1 CASSYVTGLEGYTF TGTGCCAGCAGTTACGTGACAGGGTTGGAAGGCTACACCTTC
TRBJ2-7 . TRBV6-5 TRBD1 CASSYDRGKNEQYF TGTGCCAGCAGTTACGACAGGGGGAAGAACGAGCAGTACTTC
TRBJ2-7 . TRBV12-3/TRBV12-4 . CASSPSSPGSYEQYF TGTGCCAGCAGCCCTAGTAGTCCGGGTTCCTACGAGCAGTACTTC
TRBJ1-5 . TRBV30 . CAWSVGSDQPQHF TGTGCCTGGAGTGTGGGTAGCGATCAGCCCCAGCATTTT
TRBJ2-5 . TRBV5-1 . CASSRGGGGRFKETQYF TGCGCCAGCAGCCGTGGAGGCGGTGGCAGATTTAAAGAGACCCAGTACTTC
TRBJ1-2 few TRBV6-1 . CASSEVGGANYGYTF TGTGCCAGCAGTGAAGTCGGGGGCGCGAACTATGGCTACACCTTC
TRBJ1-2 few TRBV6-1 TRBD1 CASELGQVNYGYTF TGTGCCAGTGAATTAGGACAGGTCAACTATGGCTACACCTTC
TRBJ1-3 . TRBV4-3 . CASSQDWYSAGNTIYF TGCGCCAGCAGCCAAGATTGGTATAGTGCTGGAAACACCATATATTTT
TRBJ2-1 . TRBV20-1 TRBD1 CSAKQGAVIYNEQFF TGCAGTGCAAAACAGGGGGCGGTGATCTACAATGAGCAGTTCTTC
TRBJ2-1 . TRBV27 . CASREASWAVNEQFF TGTGCCAGCAGGGAGGCCTCCTGGGCGGTCAATGAGCAGTTCTTC
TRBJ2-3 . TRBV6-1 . CASSERFLAGSGDTQYF TGTGCCAGCAGTGAAAGGTTTTTGGCAGGAAGTGGAGATACGCAGTATTTT
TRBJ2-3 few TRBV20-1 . CSASSPGGRDTQYF TGCAGTGCTAGTTCGCCGGGCGGTCGAGATACGCAGTATTTT
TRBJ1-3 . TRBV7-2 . CASSPQRNTIYF TGTGCCAGCAGCCCACAACGAAACACCATATATTTT
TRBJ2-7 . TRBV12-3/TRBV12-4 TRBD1 CASSAPRQGWYYEQYF TGTGCCAGCAGTGCTCCTCGACAGGGGTGGTACTACGAGCAGTACTTC
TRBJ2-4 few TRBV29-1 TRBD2 CSVEVSRGGTKAKNIQYF TGCAGCGTTGAAGTCTCGCGGGGGGGCACCAAAGCCAAAAACATTCAGTACTTC
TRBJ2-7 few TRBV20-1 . CSARSALGNEQYF TGCAGTGCTAGATCCGCTTTGGGCAATGAGCAGTACTTC
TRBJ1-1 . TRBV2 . CASNPAGTSEAFF TGTGCCAGCAACCCGGCAGGAACGAGTGAAGCTTTCTTT
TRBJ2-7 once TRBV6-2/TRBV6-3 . CASSYSLGGRSSYGQYF TGTGCCAGCAGTTACTCCCTTGGTGGCCGGAGCTCCTACGGGCAGTACTTC
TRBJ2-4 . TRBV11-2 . CASSLDLHAIQYF TGTGCCAGCAGCTTAGATCTACATGCCATTCAGTACTTC
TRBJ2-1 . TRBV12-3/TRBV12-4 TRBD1 CASIGDRESFDEQFF TGTGCCAGCATCGGGGACAGGGAGAGTTTCGATGAGCAGTTCTTC
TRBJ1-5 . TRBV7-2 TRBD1 CASSLPPGQGFQPQHF TGTGCCAGCAGTTTACCCCCGGGACAGGGGTTTCAGCCCCAGCATTTT